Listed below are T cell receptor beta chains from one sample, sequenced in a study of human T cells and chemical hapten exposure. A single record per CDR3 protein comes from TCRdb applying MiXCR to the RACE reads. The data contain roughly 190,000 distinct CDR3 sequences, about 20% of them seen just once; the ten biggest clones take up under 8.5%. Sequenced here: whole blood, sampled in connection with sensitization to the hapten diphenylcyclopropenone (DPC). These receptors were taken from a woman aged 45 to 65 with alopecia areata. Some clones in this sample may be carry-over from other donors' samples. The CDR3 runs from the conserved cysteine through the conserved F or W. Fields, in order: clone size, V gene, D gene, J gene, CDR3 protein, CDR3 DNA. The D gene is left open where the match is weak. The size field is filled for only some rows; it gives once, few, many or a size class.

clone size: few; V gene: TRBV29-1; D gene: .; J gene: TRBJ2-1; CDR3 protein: CSVGQPNNEQFF; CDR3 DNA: TGCAGCGTTGGGCAGCCCAACAATGAGCAGTTCTTC
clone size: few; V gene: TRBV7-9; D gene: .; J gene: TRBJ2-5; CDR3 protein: CASSLGFGLGETQYF; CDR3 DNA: TGTGCCAGCAGCTTAGGGTTTGGGTTAGGAGAGACCCAGTACTTC
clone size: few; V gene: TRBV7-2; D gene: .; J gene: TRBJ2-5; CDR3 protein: CASSFMQVQETQYF; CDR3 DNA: TGTGCCAGCAGCTTTATGCAGGTCCAAGAGACCCAGTACTTC
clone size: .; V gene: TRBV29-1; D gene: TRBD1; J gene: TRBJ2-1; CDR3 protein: CSAGDREYNEQFF; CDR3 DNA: TGCAGCGCCGGGGACAGAGAGTACAATGAGCAGTTCTTC
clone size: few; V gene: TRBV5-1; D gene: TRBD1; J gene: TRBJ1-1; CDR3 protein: CASRRDRESTEAFF; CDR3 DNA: TGCGCCAGCAGACGGGACAGGGAATCCACTGAAGCTTTCTTT
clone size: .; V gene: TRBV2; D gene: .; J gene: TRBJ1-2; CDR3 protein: CASTHRQENNYGYTF; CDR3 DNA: TGTGCCAGCACACACCGACAGGAGAATAACTATGGCTACACCTTC
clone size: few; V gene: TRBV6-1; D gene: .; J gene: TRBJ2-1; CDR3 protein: CASSSRILEQFF; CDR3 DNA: TGTGCCAGCAGTTCTAGGATCCTTGAGCAGTTCTTC
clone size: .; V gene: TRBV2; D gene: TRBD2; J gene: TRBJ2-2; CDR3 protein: CASGTSGRGVYTGELFF; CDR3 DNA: TGTGCCAGCGGGACTAGCGGGAGAGGCGTCTACACCGGGGAGCTGTTTTTT
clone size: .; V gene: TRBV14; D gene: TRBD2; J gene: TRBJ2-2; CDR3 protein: CASSHLSLAVNTGELFF; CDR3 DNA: TGTGCCAGCAGCCACCTATCACTAGCGGTTAACACCGGGGAGCTGTTTTTT
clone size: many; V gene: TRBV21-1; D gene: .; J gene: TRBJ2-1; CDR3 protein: CASSNGLAGSYEQFF; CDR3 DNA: TGTGCCAGCAGCAATGGACTAGCGGGATCCTATGAGCAGTTCTTC
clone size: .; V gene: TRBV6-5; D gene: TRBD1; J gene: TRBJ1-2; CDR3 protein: CASSRQGGGYGYTF; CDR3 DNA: TGTGCCAGCAGCCGACAGGGGGGAGGCTATGGCTACACCTTC
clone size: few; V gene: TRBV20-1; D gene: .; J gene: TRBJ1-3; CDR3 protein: CSANDPRSGNTIYF; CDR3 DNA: TGCAGTGCCAACGATCCGCGCTCTGGAAACACCATATATTTT
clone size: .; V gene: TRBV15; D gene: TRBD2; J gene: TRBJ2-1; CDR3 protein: CATSRDELAGGNEQFF; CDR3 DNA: TGTGCCACCAGCAGAGATGAACTAGCGGGCGGTAATGAGCAGTTCTTC
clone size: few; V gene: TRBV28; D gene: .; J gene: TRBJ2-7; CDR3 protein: CASSLSRQLYEQYF; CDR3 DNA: TGTGCCAGCAGTTTATCAAGACAATTATACGAGCAGTACTTC
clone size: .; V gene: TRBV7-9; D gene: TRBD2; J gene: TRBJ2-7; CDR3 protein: CASSSGLAGQGEQYF; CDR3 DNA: TGTGCCAGCAGCTCGGGACTAGCGGGCCAGGGGGAGCAGTACTTC
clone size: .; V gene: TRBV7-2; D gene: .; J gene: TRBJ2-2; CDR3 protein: CASSSPKPQMFF; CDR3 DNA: TGTGCCAGCAGCTCCCCTAAACCTCAGATGTTTTTT
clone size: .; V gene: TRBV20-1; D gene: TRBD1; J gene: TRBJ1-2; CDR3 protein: CSAPGQGYYGYTF; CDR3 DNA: TGCAGTGCCCCGGGACAGGGGTACTATGGCTACACCTTC
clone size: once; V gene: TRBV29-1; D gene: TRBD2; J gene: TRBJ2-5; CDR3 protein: CSVRGRGGETQYF; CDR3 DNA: TGCAGCGTTCGGGGGCGGGGGGGAGAGACCCAGTACTTC
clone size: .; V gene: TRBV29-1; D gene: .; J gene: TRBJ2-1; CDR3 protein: CSTMTDSSYNEQFF; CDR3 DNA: TGCAGCACAATGACGGACAGCTCCTACAATGAGCAGTTCTTC
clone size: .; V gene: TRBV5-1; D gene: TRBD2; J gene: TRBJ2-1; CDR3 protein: CASSSGLAGAENGEFF; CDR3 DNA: TGCGCCAGCAGCTCGGGACTAGCGGGAGCAGAGAACGGGGAGTTCTTC
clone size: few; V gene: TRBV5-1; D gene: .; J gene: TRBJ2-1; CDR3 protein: CASSFTQEYNEQFF; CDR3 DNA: TGCGCCAGCAGCTTCACCCAGGAGTACAATGAGCAGTTCTTC
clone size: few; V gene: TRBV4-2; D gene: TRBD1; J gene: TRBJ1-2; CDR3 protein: CASSQSGTGTNYGYTF; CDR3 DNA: TGTGCCAGCAGCCAGTCCGGGACAGGAACTAACTATGGCTACACCTTC
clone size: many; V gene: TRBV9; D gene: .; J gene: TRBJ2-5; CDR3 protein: CASSVGPIEETQYF; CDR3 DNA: TGTGCCAGCAGCGTAGGACCGATAGAAGAGACCCAGTACTTC
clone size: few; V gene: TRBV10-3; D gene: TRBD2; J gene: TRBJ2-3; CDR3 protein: CAISLAGGEDTQYF; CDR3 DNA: TGTGCCATCAGTCTAGCGGGAGGAGAAGATACGCAGTATTTT
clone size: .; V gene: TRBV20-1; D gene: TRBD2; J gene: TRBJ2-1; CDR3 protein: CSARMLAGAYNEQFF; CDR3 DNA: TGCAGTGCTAGGATGCTAGCGGGAGCCTACAATGAGCAGTTCTTC
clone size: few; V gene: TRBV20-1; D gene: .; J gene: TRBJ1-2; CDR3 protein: CSARDMGGYTF; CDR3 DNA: TGCAGTGCTAGGGACATGGGTGGCTACACCTTC
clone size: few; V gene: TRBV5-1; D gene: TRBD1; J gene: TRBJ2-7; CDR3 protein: CASSLGGGAAYEQYF; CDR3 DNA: TGCGCCAGCAGCTTGGGAGGGGGCGCTGCCTACGAGCAGTACTTC
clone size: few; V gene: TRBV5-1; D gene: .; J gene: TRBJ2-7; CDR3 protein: CASSLAFRHDPYEQYF; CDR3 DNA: TGCGCCAGCAGCTTGGCCTTTAGACATGACCCGTACGAGCAGTACTTC
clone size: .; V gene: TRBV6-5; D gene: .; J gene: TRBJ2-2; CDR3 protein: CASSYSTGMNTGELFF; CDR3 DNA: TGTGCCAGCAGTTACTCGACCGGGATGAACACCGGGGAGCTGTTTTTT
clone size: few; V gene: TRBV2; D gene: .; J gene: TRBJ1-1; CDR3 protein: CASLIVIRIAEAFF; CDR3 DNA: TGTGCCAGTCTAATCGTAATTCGTATCGCTGAAGCTTTCTTT
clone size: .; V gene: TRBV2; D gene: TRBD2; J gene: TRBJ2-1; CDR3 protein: CASRLRGTSGSEQFF; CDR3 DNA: TGTGCCAGCAGACTCCGCGGGACTAGCGGCAGTGAGCAGTTCTTC
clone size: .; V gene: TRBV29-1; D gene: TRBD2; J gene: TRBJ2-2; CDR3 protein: CSAAGVLRTGELFF; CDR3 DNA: TGCAGCGCAGCGGGAGTACTAAGGACCGGGGAGCTGTTTTTT
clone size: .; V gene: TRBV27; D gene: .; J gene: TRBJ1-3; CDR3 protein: CASCGLGSGNTIYF; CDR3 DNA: TGTGCCAGCTGTGGGCTGGGTTCTGGAAACACCATATATTTT